The entry below describes one T cell receptor (beta chain). Its antigen has not been determined. No per-base quality is available; no much larger clone lies one base away. Libraries were made using the immunoSEQ multiplex PCR assay. This is the immuneACCESS table as TCRdb keeps it, with only in-frame sequences that have V and J called. A part of the clones is gone; compared with another copy, unresolved V genes explain less than half, and the rest is unexplained. This sample gives 400,000 to 500,000 clones in total; over 75% of them show up just once. The leading ten clones occupy just under 6.5% of the sample. The germline V gene encodes CDR1 SGHVS and CDR2 FQNEAQ. From its cysteine to its phenylalanine, the CDR3 spans 15 amino acids. The sequence is cut down to CDR3 DNA, 45 bases in frame from base 1. Cut back by 0 bases and 1 base, the V and J ends lie 10 bases apart. These data belong to a study of control samples from healthy donors and cancer patients (TCRdb year 2020).

This TCR derives from a man in his forties with head and neck cancer. The chain is encoded by TRBV7-8 joined to TRBJ2-7; tentative D gene TRBD1, with 5 bases matching. Source material: PBMCs. At the DNA level, the sequence is TGTGCCAGCAGCTTAGCACAGGCGAGGTCCTACGAGCAGTACTTC. This translates into CASSLAQARSYEQYF.